A selection of T cell receptor beta chains follows, all from one sample in a study of cytomegalovirus exposure and HLA in healthy donors. The method was immunoSEQ multiplex PCR; TCRdb's version includes in-frame clones alone and lacks a portion of them. The sample contains approximately 150,000 clones, roughly 87% of which appear only once. Sequencing was done on a sample of PBMCs. The receptors were sampled from a woman aged 40 to 49 in good health and CMV-seronegative. Both conserved end residues are part of each CDR3. Each record gives: D gene, V gene, J gene, CDR3 DNA, CDR3 protein. The D gene is left open where the match is weak.

d_call: TRBD1
v_call: TRBV5-4
j_call: TRBJ1-2
cdr3_nt: TGTGCCAGCAGCAGTGGGACAGGCCCTTATGGCTACACCTTC
cdr3_aa: CASSSGTGPYGYTF

d_call: TRBD2
v_call: TRBV30
j_call: TRBJ2-5
cdr3_nt: TGTGCCTGGAGTGTACTAATAAGCGGGAGTGGGAAGACCCAGTACTTC
cdr3_aa: CAWSVLISGSGKTQYF

d_call: TRBD1
v_call: TRBV4-1
j_call: TRBJ2-7
cdr3_nt: TGCGCCAGCAGCCAAGGTGGGACAGCAGCCTACGAGCAGTACTTC
cdr3_aa: CASSQGGTAAYEQYF

d_call: TRBD2
v_call: TRBV7-2
j_call: TRBJ2-1
cdr3_nt: TGTGCCAGCAGCTTAGCGGAAGGACTAGCGCTTTCCGGTGAGCAGTTCTTC
cdr3_aa: CASSLAEGLALSGEQFF

d_call: TRBD1
v_call: TRBV15
j_call: TRBJ1-4
cdr3_nt: TGTGCCACCAGCAGAATATATGGACAGGTCACAAATGAAAAACTGTTTTTT
cdr3_aa: CATSRIYGQVTNEKLFF

d_call: TRBD1
v_call: TRBV29-1
j_call: TRBJ2-5
cdr3_nt: TGCAGCGTCAAACAGGGGGCTGAGGAGACCCAGTACTTC
cdr3_aa: CSVKQGAEETQYF

d_call: TRBD2
v_call: TRBV10-3
j_call: TRBJ2-5
cdr3_nt: TGTGCCATCAGTGTTAGCGGGAGCGGTGAGACCCAGTACTTC
cdr3_aa: CAISVSGSGETQYF

d_call: -
v_call: TRBV11-3
j_call: TRBJ2-7
cdr3_nt: TGTGCCAGCAGCTTAACCAGCGGGCCCTACGAGCAGTACTTC
cdr3_aa: CASSLTSGPYEQYF

d_call: TRBD2
v_call: TRBV19
j_call: TRBJ2-5
cdr3_nt: TGTGCCAGTAGACTAGCGGGAGGGCCGAGGGAGACCCAGTACTTC
cdr3_aa: CASRLAGGPRETQYF

d_call: -
v_call: TRBV19
j_call: TRBJ2-7
cdr3_nt: TGTGCCAGTAGTATGCGGGGCGCCAGGGGGGCATCCTACGAGCAGTACTTC
cdr3_aa: CASSMRGARGASYEQYF

d_call: TRBD1
v_call: TRBV5-6
j_call: TRBJ1-5
cdr3_nt: TGTGCCAGCAGCTTGAGGGGGCCGGATCAGCCCCAGCATTTT
cdr3_aa: CASSLRGPDQPQHF

d_call: TRBD2
v_call: TRBV6-1
j_call: TRBJ2-7
cdr3_nt: TGTGCCAGCAGTGAAAGACTAGCGGGAGTGGGAGAGCAGTACTTC
cdr3_aa: CASSERLAGVGEQYF

d_call: -
v_call: TRBV5-1
j_call: TRBJ2-6
cdr3_nt: TGCGCCAGCAGCTCCATGCCGGACGGGTCGGGATCTGGGGCCAACGTCCTGACTTTC
cdr3_aa: CASSSMPDGSGSGANVLTF

d_call: TRBD1
v_call: TRBV7-9
j_call: TRBJ1-2
cdr3_nt: TGTGCCAGCAGCCCACGCAGGGACAGCTATGGCTACACCTTC
cdr3_aa: CASSPRRDSYGYTF

d_call: TRBD2
v_call: TRBV5-1
j_call: TRBJ2-1
cdr3_nt: TGCGCCAGCAGCTCCCTAGCGGGAGGGCCACGGGATGAGCAGTTCTTC
cdr3_aa: CASSSLAGGPRDEQFF

d_call: TRBD2
v_call: TRBV2
j_call: TRBJ2-2
cdr3_nt: TGTGCCAGCAGTCCCTGGGGACTAGCGGGAGCGAACACCGGGGAGCTGTTTTTT
cdr3_aa: CASSPWGLAGANTGELFF

d_call: TRBD2
v_call: TRBV28
j_call: TRBJ2-2
cdr3_nt: TGTGCCAGCAGTTTCCTTCCTGGACTAGCGGGAGGGGTCGCAAACACCGGGGAGCTGTTTTTT
cdr3_aa: CASSFLPGLAGGVANTGELFF